This T cell receptor beta chain is from a study of Ad26.COV2.S vaccination and SARS-CoV-2 variants. Whole-study context: Once, or twice with 56 days between doses, Ad26.COV2.S was given intramuscularly.

The germline V and J ends were trimmed by 3 bases and 11 bases, with 14 bases remaining between them. From germline, CDR1 is LNHDA and CDR2 SQIVND (reference sequence). The CDR3 totals 13 residues. Study observations and caveats: The placebo group had lower spike-specific TCR breadth than the vaccine recipients did.

Treatment in this sample: some 20 received Ad26.COV2.S at low or high dose, single or two shots; several received placebo; per-sample allocation not given. Sampling was done on day 63 after the first vaccine or placebo injection. The donor was a Boston adult aged 18-55 years. In the vaccine, an Ad26 vector expressed the SARS-CoV-2 spike of the Wuhan strain. Clones were sequenced by immunoSEQ multiplex PCR, and TCRdb holds only the in-frame ones, with some missing. The data show hundreds of thousands of clones, 75% to 90% seen once. This clone turned up a few times. Its antigen is not identified. The gene calls are TRBV19 and TRBJ1-5; D is unclear. Sequencing was performed on peripheral blood, taken in a trial of Ad26.COV2.S vaccine versus placebo. The receptor was isolated from a person aged 18-65 years who received the Ad26.COV2.S COVID-19 vaccine or a placebo. The CDR3 loop reads CASSIAYDNSQHF. The CDR3 DNA is TGTGCCAGTAGTATTGCCTATGACAATTCCCAGCATTTT.